The clone carrying this T cell receptor (beta chain) has only a few counts. Its specificity is not known. These data originate in a study of response to subunit inactivated influenza vaccine. General study points: There was a suggestion from the authors that each seasonal influenza vaccination recruits few new T cells.

TCRdb used MiXCR to reprocess the RT-PCR reads, holding one entry per CDR3 protein. The table has approximately 700,000 distinct CDR3 sequences, over 11% seen once; the top ten hold 5.5% to 7%. This clonotype originated in a man between 50 and 59 years old who received an inactivated influenza vaccine. Sequenced here: PBMCs from blood, sampled around 15 days before vaccination.

The chain's CDR3 is CASSQVQGAEAFF. The CDR3 DNA sequence: TGCGCCAGCAGCCAGGTACAGGGTGCTGAAGCTTTCTTT. This chain connects TRBV4-3 to TRBJ1-1; possibly TRBD1 for D (6 bases). CDR3 length: 13 amino acids. V lost 3 bases and J 6 bases, leaving 11 bases between the germline ends. Germline CDR1 and CDR2: LGHNA and YSLEER.